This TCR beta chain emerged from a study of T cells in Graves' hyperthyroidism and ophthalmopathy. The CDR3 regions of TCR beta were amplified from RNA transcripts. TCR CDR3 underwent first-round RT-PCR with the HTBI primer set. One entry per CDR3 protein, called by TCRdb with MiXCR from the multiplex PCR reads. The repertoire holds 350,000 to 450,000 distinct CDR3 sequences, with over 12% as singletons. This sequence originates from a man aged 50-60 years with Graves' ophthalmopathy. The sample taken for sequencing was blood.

CDR3 DNA: TGTGCCACCAGCGGGAGGAACACTGAAGCTTTCTTT. Its translation is CATSGRNTEAFF. V and J are TRBV15 and TRBJ1-1; D is undetermined. The V gene lost 5 bases and the J gene lost 1 base, with 5 bases spanning the gap. The CDR3 is made up of 12 amino acids. CDR1 LNHNV and CDR2 YYDKDF come from the germline V gene (reference sequence).